The 13 T cell receptor beta chains reported below all come from one sample, sequenced in a study of cytomegalovirus exposure and HLA in healthy donors. PCR was performed using 60 Vbeta and 13 Jbeta primers. The protocol was immunoSEQ multiplex PCR, while the TCRdb copy is restricted to in-frame clones and leaves out a portion. The table records some 130,000 clones, roughly three fifths of them present only once. Sequencing used PBMCs. Receptors originate from a woman aged 40 to 55 in good health and CMV-seronegative.

The J gene is TRBJ1-1, the V gene TRBV7-9; D not resolved. This CDR3 spans 14 amino acids. V was cut by 0 bases and J by 4 bases, with 9 bases left in between. CDR1 is SEHNR, CDR2 FQNEAQ, per germline (reference sequence). The CDR3 bases are TGTGCCAGCAGCTTAGCCGAAGGCGGCACTGAAGCTTTCTTT. Its protein is CASSLAEGGTEAFF.

This clone was detected only once. The CDR3: CASSPGQYSYEQYF. In nucleotides, the CDR3 is TGCGCCAGCAGCCCGGGACAATACTCCTACGAGCAGTACTTC. This chain connects TRBV4-3 to TRBJ2-7; a weak D match, TRBD1 (6 bases). The CDR3 contains 14 residues. Germline loops: CDR1 LGHNA, CDR2 YSLEER. V was pared by 4 bases and J by 0 bases, with 10 bases between.

The chain recombines TRBV4-2 with TRBJ2-2; TRBD2 agrees at 11 bases. CDR1 is LGHNA and CDR2 is YNFKEQ in the germline V gene. The CDR3 totals 19 residues. V shed 2 bases, J shed 0 bases, and the junction held 8 bases outside the gene matches. CDR3 coding DNA: TGTGCCAGCAGCCAACTCAATCTAGCGGGGGGCTCGAACACCGGGGAGCTGTTTTTT. Translated: CASSQLNLAGGSNTGELFF.

The V and J genes are TRBV28 and TRBJ2-7; 9 bases are a match to TRBD1. The CDR3 loop spans 12 amino acids. V shed 3 bases, J shed 12 bases, and the junction held 6 bases outside the gene matches. Germline V gives CDR1 MDHEN, CDR2 SYDVKM. The CDR3 sequence: CASSFRDRAVYF. The DNA of the CDR3 is TGTGCCAGCAGTTTCCGGGACAGGGCCGTGTACTTC.

The rearrangement joins TRBV6-5 to TRBJ2-5; D may be TRBD2 (6 bases). The germline V and J ends were trimmed by 4 bases and 1 base, with 16 bases remaining between them. In germline, CDR1 is MNHEY, CDR2 SVGAGI. This CDR3 is built from 16 residues. This CDR3 is CASSFSSGASQETQYF. The CDR3 nucleotides are TGTGCCAGCAGTTTTAGTAGCGGCGCTAGCCAAGAGACCCAGTACTTC.

The rearrangement links TRBV28 to TRBJ2-3, with 7 bases matching TRBD1. Germline-derived CDR1 and CDR2 are MDHEN and SYDVKM. The CDR3 totals 14 residues. The J segment lost 4 bases and the V segment lost 4 bases, leaving 5 bases of the junction unmatched. The CDR3 is CASSSTGQADTQYF. CDR3 nucleotides: TGTGCCAGCAGTTCGACAGGACAGGCAGATACGCAGTATTTT.

This clone occurred once. The chain recombines TRBV10-3 with TRBJ2-7, with 7 bases that match TRBD1. The germline gives CDR1 ENHRY, CDR2 SYGVKD. This CDR3 comprises 15 residues. Losses at the gene ends were 6 bases for V and 0 bases for J; bases not matched to a gene: 8. The CDR3 DNA follows: TGTGCCATCAGCACCCGGGACAGCAGCTCCTACGAGCAGTACTTC. Its protein product is CAISTRDSSSYEQYF.

The rearrangement uses TRBV9 and TRBJ1-2; weak D call: TRBD1 (5 bases). The germline CDR1 and CDR2 sequences are SGDLS and YYNGEE. The ends were cut back, 4 bases at V and 6 bases at J, with 13 bases in the middle. The length of the CDR3 is 13 residues. This CDR3 is CASSRTMGNGYTF. CDR3 nucleotides: TGTGCCAGCAGCCGGACAATGGGGAATGGCTACACCTTC.

The chain has TRBV30 and TRBJ1-4, with a possible D match to TRBD1 (5 bases). The ends were cut back, 0 bases at V and 7 bases at J, with 12 bases in the middle. Germline lookup yields CDR1 GTSNPN and CDR2 SVGIG (reference sequence). CDR3 length: 14 residues. The CDR3 reads CAWSVRRRGEKLFF. The CDR3 nucleotides read TGTGCCTGGAGTGTTAGACGGAGGGGTGAAAAACTGTTTTTT.

A few counts support this clone. For the CDR3, the DNA is TGTGCCAGCAGCTCCGCCGGACAGGGAAACGAAAAACTGTTTTTT. It is translated as CASSSAGQGNEKLFF. The chain employs TRBV28 and TRBJ1-4; 8 positions agree with TRBD1. V lost 6 bases to trimming and J lost 8 bases; unmatched junction nucleotides: 11. Germline assignment: CDR1 MDHEN and CDR2 SYDVKM. CDR3 length equals 15 residues.

This chain links TRBV4-2 with TRBJ1-4, with D perhaps TRBD1 (5 bases). Germline CDR1 LGHNA, CDR2 YNFKEQ. V was shortened by 0 bases and J by 5 bases, with 16 bases between the two germline ends. This CDR3 spans 17 amino acids. CDR3 amino acids: CASSQDVLTALNEKLFF. The CDR3 bases are TGTGCCAGCAGCCAAGACGTGTTGACAGCGCTAAATGAAAAACTGTTTTTT.

The chain is built from TRBV19 and TRBJ2-1; D remains ambiguous. Looked up from germline, CDR1 is LNHDA and CDR2 is SQIVND (reference sequence). The CDR3 extends over 15 amino acids. The ends were cut back, 5 bases at V and 0 bases at J, with 11 bases in the middle. CDR3 DNA sequence: TGTGCCAGTAGTCCCCTGGCGGTCTCCTACAATGAGCAGTTCTTC. It specifies CASSPLAVSYNEQFF.

This clone was counted once. Other DNA sequences in the sample encode the same CDR3. The chain has TRBV30 and TRBJ1-2; D is unresolved. This CDR3 contains 13 residues. V lost 0 bases to trimming and J lost 5 bases, with 10 bases between them. In germline, CDR1 is GTSNPN, CDR2 SVGIG (reference sequence). The CDR3 bases are TGTGCCTGGAGTGTACTAGGTCCTTATGGCTACACCTTC. Encoded protein: CAWSVLGPYGYTF.